This T cell receptor beta chain was captured by sequencing in a study of T cell repertoires in cytomegalovirus infection. In TCRdb, the reads were re-called with MiXCR into one record per CDR3 protein. The sample contains over 300,000 distinct CDR3 sequences, 8% to 9.5% of which appear only once. The ends lost 8 bases at V and 10 bases at J; junction bases unmatched: 8. Germline CDR1 reads SNHLY; CDR2 reads FYNNEI. The CDR3 has 13 residues. Study-level results: Predominance within the ex vivo response was attributable to HLA-C-restricted CMV-specific TCR beta clonotypes.

This clonotype occurred a few times. The antigen remains undetermined. The chain joins TRBV2 to TRBJ1-6; TRBD1 matches 7 bases. The specimen was PBMCs. This TCR derives from a human donor in good health (CMV status not recorded). Some clones in this sample may be carry-over from other donors' samples. The CDR3 DNA follows: TGTGCCAGCTTCCGGGACAGAGAATCACCCCTCCACTTT. This gives the protein CASFRDRESPLHF. The whole variable domain, filled in from reference TRBV2 and TRBJ1-6, reads EPEVTQTPSHQVTQMGQEVILRCVPISNHLYFYWYRQILGQKVEFLVSFYNNEISEKSEIFDDQFSVERPDGSNFTLKIRSTKLEDSAMYFCASFRDRESPLHFGNGTRLTVT.